The 15 T cell receptor beta chains in this list originate from one sample, sequenced in a study of shared clonotypes between healthy human individuals (dated by TCRdb to the early 2020s). The protocol used for the library was the immunoSEQ multiplex PCR assay. The table comes from immuneACCESS by way of TCRdb, which keeps in-frame sequences with V and J called. Part of the clones is missing from these tables; in studies checked, under half for an unresolved V gene and the rest for unknown reasons. The sample table contains around 600,000 clones; only one count was recorded for roughly 95% of them. The biggest ten clones account for around 0.12% of the sample. CD8 naive samples consisted of CD45RO-negative cells that were positively selected for CCR7, yielding a CD45RA+CCR7+ population without TemRA cells. The sequenced sample was naive CD8+ T cells sorted from blood. The cell subset or site label here, explained by the study, means: CD45RA+CCR7+. The receptors here all came from a woman in her twenties or thirties in good health.

This chain joins TRBV6-1 and TRBJ2-7, with D possibly being TRBD1 (5 bases). The CDR3 sequence is 16 residues long. The V end lost 1 base, the J end lost 4 bases, and 17 bases lay between the germline ends. The germline V gene has CDR1 MNHNS and CDR2 SASEGT. CDR3 DNA sequence: TGTGCCAGCAGTGAAGGACAGAGTGGTGGGTCGTACGAGCAGTACTTC. It specifies CASSEGQSGGSYEQYF.

This sequence joins TRBV7-9 and TRBJ2-2, with 10 bases matching TRBD2. With V trimmed by 4 bases and J by 0 bases, 2 bases remained unmatched. In germline, CDR1 is SEHNR, CDR2 FQNEAQ (reference sequence). CDR3 size: 16 residues. The CDR3 is CASSSSGGANTGELFF. For the CDR3, the DNA is TGTGCCAGCAGCTCTAGCGGGGGAGCGAACACCGGGGAGCTGTTTTTT.

This chain connects TRBV28 to TRBJ1-1, with D possibly TRBD1 on 6 matching bases. V lost 5 bases and J lost 4, with 14 bases in between. CDR3 length equals 14 residues. Looked up from germline, CDR1 is MDHEN and CDR2 is SYDVKM. The CDR3 spells CASSPYRVSTEAFF. CDR3 bases: TGTGCCAGCAGTCCCTACAGGGTGAGCACTGAAGCTTTCTTT.

This clone was observed a single time. The CDR3, as DNA: TGTGCCAGTAGTATTGGACTGGCGCTAAACATTCAGTACTTC. As protein: CASSIGLALNIQYF. This chain connects TRBV19 to TRBJ2-4; D is perhaps TRBD2 (5 bases). CDR3 length: 14 residues. The V end was cut by 3 bases, the J end by 6 bases, with 12 bases between. Germline CDR1 reads LNHDA; CDR2 reads SQIVND (reference sequence).

The chain uses TRBV5-6 and TRBJ2-7; D gene uncertain. V lost 3 bases to trimming and J lost 5 bases, with 15 bases between them. Germline V gene lookup returns CDR1 SGHDT and CDR2 YYEEEE. CDR3 length: 14 residues. Here the CDR3 DNA reads TGTGCCAGCAGCTCTTGGTCTAGTGGGGACGAGCAGTACTTC. Encoded protein: CASSSWSSGDEQYF.

The genes are TRBV27 and TRBJ2-1; D not certain. V was clipped by 4 bases and J by 6 bases, with 4 bases between them. The germline V gene has CDR1 MNHEY and CDR2 SMNVEV (reference sequence). This CDR3 has 11 amino acids. For the CDR3, the DNA is TGTGCCAGCAGTTCTAGCAATGAGCAGTTCTTC. Translating it yields CASSSSNEQFF.

J is TRBJ2-7 and V is TRBV5-4; 13 bases fit TRBD2. V dropped 0 bases and J dropped 0; count of bases not matched to a gene: 0. CDR3 length: 16 amino acids. Germline loops: CDR1 SGHNT, CDR2 YYREEE (reference sequence). CDR3 sequence (DNA): TGTGCCAGCAGCTTGGGGACTAGCGGGGGCTCCTACGAGCAGTACTTC. It codes for CASSLGTSGGSYEQYF.

V is TRBV28 and J is TRBJ2-1, with TRBD2 matching 15 bases. The CDR3 totals 17 residues. The germline CDR1 and CDR2 sequences are MDHEN and SYDVKM. Trimming took 4 bases from V and 7 from J; bases not matched to a gene: 8. The CDR3, as DNA: TGTGCCAGCAGTTCAATTCCCGGGACTAGCGGGAGGAATGAGCAGTTCTTC. It is translated as CASSSIPGTSGRNEQFF.

This chain connects TRBV7-7 to TRBJ2-1; TRBD2 matches 7 bases. V trimming: 11 bases; J trimming: 4 bases; junction bases outside the gene matches: 5. This CDR3 has 12 residues. Germline V CDR1 and CDR2: SSHAT, FNYEAQ (reference sequence). The CDR3 DNA reads as TGTGCCGGGGGGGTTGGGTACAATGAGCAGTTCTTC. Translating it yields CAGGVGYNEQFF.

This chain connects TRBV7-7 to TRBJ2-1, with D perhaps matching TRBD1 (5 bases). V lost 2 bases and J lost 8, with 10 bases in between. This CDR3 is built from 13 residues. Looked up from germline, CDR1 is SSHAT and CDR2 is FNYEAQ (reference sequence). DNA of the CDR3: TGTGCCAGCAGCTTAAAGGGGTCGGATGAGCAGTTCTTC. It yields the protein CASSLKGSDEQFF.

The chain recombines TRBV5-1 with TRBJ1-3, with 9 bases identical to TRBD1. This CDR3 spans 17 amino acids. Germline V CDR1 and CDR2: SGHRS, YFSETQ. V was clipped by 4 bases and J by 5 bases; unmatched bases: 13. The CDR3 nucleotides are TGCGCCAGCAGCGACCCGTACAGGGGGCTGGAGAGAAACACCATATATTTT. It encodes CASSDPYRGLERNTIYF.

The rearrangement joins TRBV5-1 to TRBJ2-2; no definite D call. The germline V and J ends were trimmed by 1 base and 7 bases, with 2 bases remaining between them. This CDR3 spans 11 amino acids. The germline V gene encodes CDR1 SGHRS and CDR2 YFSETQ. The CDR3 sequence: CASSLNGELFF. The CDR3 DNA sequence: TGCGCCAGCAGCTTGAACGGGGAGCTGTTTTTT. Full variable domain (missing parts from reference TRBV5-1 and TRBJ2-2): KAGVTQTPRYLIKTRGQQVTLSCSPISGHRSVSWYQQTPGQGLQFLFEYFSETQRNKGNFPGRFSGRQFSNSRSEMNVSTLELGDSALYLCASSLNGELFFGEGSRLTVL.

This chain joins TRBV7-9 and TRBJ2-7, with 10 bases that match TRBD2. This CDR3 is built from 15 residues. Per germline, CDR1 SEHNR and CDR2 FQNEAQ (reference sequence). The junction had 10 bases not matched to a gene; V was cut back by 8 bases and J by 3 bases. The CDR3 DNA reads as TGTGCCAGCGGACCTCCTAGCGGGAGCTTCTACGAGCAGTACTTC. Its translation is CASGPPSGSFYEQYF.

V and J are TRBV5-6 and TRBJ1-1; no clear D. This CDR3 contains 11 residues. Deletions cut 4 bases from V and 7 bases from J, with 8 bases between. Per germline, CDR1 SGHDT and CDR2 YYEEEE. The CDR3 DNA reads as TGTGCCAGCAGCCAGCATCATGAAGCTTTCTTT. Protein sequence: CASSQHHEAFF.

The chain links TRBV15 to TRBJ2-5, with a possible D match to TRBD2 (5 bases). Germline V gives CDR1 LNHNV, CDR2 YYDKDF (reference sequence). The ends were cut back, 0 bases at V and 5 bases at J, with 13 bases in the middle. The CDR3 has 15 amino acids. DNA of the CDR3: TGTGCCACCAGCAGAGATACCATAGCGAGGGAGACCCAGTACTTC. Protein product: CATSRDTIARETQYF.